A selection of T cell receptor beta chains follows, all from one sample in a study of cytomegalovirus exposure and HLA in healthy donors. The assay was immunoSEQ multiplex PCR, and TCRdb's table has in-frame clones only and misses some. The sample carries 140,000 to 150,000 clones, about 95% recorded once. The specimen was PBMCs. These receptors were obtained from a man aged 18 to 29 in good health and CMV-seropositive. The CDR3 runs from the conserved cysteine through the conserved F or W. Each record gives: D gene, V gene, clone size, J gene, CDR3 DNA, CDR3 protein. A D gene is named only where the DNA matches it firmly. Size values are once, few and many counts, or a class for expanded clones, and some rows have none.

>-|TRBV19|many|TRBJ2-1
TGTGCCAGTAGTGGCACAGGGTTTGAGCAGTTCTTC
CASSGTGFEQFF
>-|TRBV15|-|TRBJ1-3
TGTGCCACCAGCCTACAGTATTCTGGAAACACCATATATTTT
CATSLQYSGNTIYF
>-|TRBV28|-|TRBJ1-2
TGTGCCAGCAGTCAAGAGGGCTACACCTTC
CASSQEGYTF
>-|TRBV28|-|TRBJ1-1
TGTGCCAGCAGTTTGGGAAGGGGTTTTCCTGAAGCTTTCTTT
CASSLGRGFPEAFF
>-|TRBV2|few|TRBJ2-3
TGTGCCAGCAGTGGGCTAGTCTCGGATACGCAGTATTTT
CASSGLVSDTQYF
>TRBD2|TRBV28|-|TRBJ2-1
TGTGCCAGCAGTTTATTGGGACTAGCGGGAGGGTACAATGAGCAGTTCTTC
CASSLLGLAGGYNEQFF
>-|TRBV6-5|-|TRBJ1-3
TGTGCCAGCAGTTACGCCGAGAATCGTAAGACCATATATTTT
CASSYAENRKTIYF
>TRBD2|TRBV7-2|-|TRBJ2-3
TGTGCCAGCAGCTTAGAGGTCTGGGGGGGACCCTCCACAGATACGCAGTATTTT
CASSLEVWGGPSTDTQYF
>TRBD2|TRBV4-2|few|TRBJ2-1
TGTGCCAGCAGCCAAGACCTAGCGGGACTCAATGAGCAGTTCTTC
CASSQDLAGLNEQFF
>-|TRBV15|-|TRBJ2-7
TGTGCCACCAGCAGAGATTTAGCGGAACCAAAGAGGCCCTACGAGCAGTACTTC
CATSRDLAEPKRPYEQYF
>-|TRBV14|-|TRBJ2-5
TGTGCCAGCAGCCAAGGGGGCATCCAAGAGACCCAGTACTTC
CASSQGGIQETQYF
>TRBD1|TRBV27|-|TRBJ2-7
TGTGTAACCGGGACAGGGGGAGACGAGCAGTACTTC
CVTGTGGDEQYF
>-|TRBV4-1|-|TRBJ2-2
TGCGCCAGCAGCCGGGGGGATAACAGACCGGGGTTGGAGCTGTTTTTT
CASSRGDNRPGLELFF
>-|TRBV28|-|TRBJ1-5
TGTGCCAGCAGTTTATTGGTTAGGACTGCCGGCCATCAGCCCCAGCATTTT
CASSLLVRTAGHQPQHF
>-|TRBV30|-|TRBJ2-1
TGTGCCTGGAGTGTGGAAGCGGTTGAGCAGTTCTTC
CAWSVEAVEQFF
>TRBD2|TRBV27|-|TRBJ2-1
TGTGCCAGCAGTCCGACCAGGACTAGCGGGAGCTACAATGAGCAGTTCTTC
CASSPTRTSGSYNEQFF
>-|TRBV18|-|TRBJ1-1
TGTGCCAGCTCCCTCGACAGGATGAACACTGAAGCTTTCTTT
CASSLDRMNTEAFF
>TRBD1|TRBV6-1|-|TRBJ1-1
TGTGCCAGCAAAGGGGGCAGGATGAACACTGAAGCTTTCTTT
CASKGGRMNTEAFF
>-|TRBV15|once|TRBJ1-5
TGTGCCACCAGCAGAGCCCTCGAGGCCAATTTCAATCAGCCCCAGCATTTT
CATSRALEANFNQPQHF
>-|TRBV6-5|-|TRBJ1-5
TGTGCCAGCACGTCTCGGGATGGTCAGCCCCAGCATTTT
CASTSRDGQPQHF
>-|TRBV13|-|TRBJ1-2
TGTGCCAGCAGCGCCGTGAAATCGGTCCCCGACTATGGCTACACCTTC
CASSAVKSVPDYGYTF
>TRBD2|TRBV4-1|-|TRBJ2-1
TGCGCCAGCAGCCAAGATTGGACCGTAGCGGGAGACAATGAGCAGTTCTTC
CASSQDWTVAGDNEQFF
>TRBD1|TRBV4-1|-|TRBJ2-5
TGCGCCAGCAGCCAAGAAGGGGAGGACAGGGGGCCCCGAGGGACCCAGTACTTC
CASSQEGEDRGPRGTQYF
>TRBD1|TRBV15|-|TRBJ1-2
TGTGCCACCAGCAGGGGTCGGGACAGGGTGTACTATGGCTACACCTTC
CATSRGRDRVYYGYTF
>-|TRBV28|-|TRBJ1-6
TGTGCCAGCAGTTTTCGGGGGTCACCCCTCCACTTT
CASSFRGSPLHF
>TRBD2|TRBV5-4|few|TRBJ2-1
TGTGCCAGCAGCTTGGTCGCGGGAGGGCCGAATGAGCAGTTCTTC
CASSLVAGGPNEQFF
>-|TRBV10-2|once|TRBJ2-7
TGCGCCAGCAGTGACCAGGGCAGCGAGCACGAGCAGTACTTC
CASSDQGSEHEQYF
>TRBD2|TRBV18|-|TRBJ2-7
TGTGCCAGCTCACCATTCGCCTCCACTAGCGGGAGTTACGAGCAGTACTTC
CASSPFASTSGSYEQYF
>-|TRBV28|-|TRBJ2-7
TGTGCCAGCAGTTTCGCCCACCAGGGGCGGCTGGGGTCCTACGAGCAGTACTTC
CASSFAHQGRLGSYEQYF
>TRBD1|TRBV5-1|-|TRBJ1-2
TGCGCCAGCAGCTTGTATGGGACAGGGGATGGAATGGACGGCTACACCTTC
CASSLYGTGDGMDGYTF
>-|TRBV5-1|-|TRBJ2-5
TGCGCCAGCAGCTCCATGGGGGGCCAAGAGACCCAGTACTTC
CASSSMGGQETQYF
>TRBD1|TRBV7-8|-|TRBJ1-5
TGTGCCAGCAGCCCGGGGACAGGGGGCCAGCCCCAGCATTTT
CASSPGTGGQPQHF
>TRBD1|TRBV27|-|TRBJ2-4
TGTGCCAGCAGTTACGGGACAGGGGGCGGCGAAGCCAAAAACATTCAGTACTTC
CASSYGTGGGEAKNIQYF
>TRBD2|TRBV28|once|TRBJ2-1
TGTGCCAGCACCCTTGGGACTAGCGGGAACAATGAGCAGTTCTTC
CASTLGTSGNNEQFF
>-|TRBV5-1|-|TRBJ1-4
TGCGCCAGCAGCATACAGGAAACCAATGAAAAACTGTTTTTT
CASSIQETNEKLFF
>-|TRBV7-9|-|TRBJ2-7
TGTGCCAGCAGCTTAGACGGCAGGGCCTACGAGCAGTACTTC
CASSLDGRAYEQYF
>-|TRBV28|-|TRBJ2-5
TGTGCCAGCAGTCTACGTCGAGAGACCCAGTACTTC
CASSLRRETQYF
>-|TRBV4-1|-|TRBJ1-2
TGCGCCAGCAGCCAAGTACCAGGGAACTATGGCTACACCTTC
CASSQVPGNYGYTF
>TRBD1|TRBV19|once|TRBJ1-5
TGTGCCAGTAGTATAGATCAGGGGGCAAGGCATTTT
CASSIDQGARHF
>-|TRBV5-6|-|TRBJ2-3
TGTGCCAGCAGCTTGAGAGATTTCAATTCGCCCACAGATACGCAGTATTTT
CASSLRDFNSPTDTQYF
>TRBD2|TRBV5-1|-|TRBJ2-5
TGCGCCAGCGAAACGCTGGGAGGGGCTGGGGAGACCCAGTACTTC
CASETLGGAGETQYF
>TRBD2|TRBV5-1|-|TRBJ2-1
TGCGCCAGCAGCCCAGGACTAGTTAGCTACAATGAGCAGTTCTTC
CASSPGLVSYNEQFF
>-|TRBV5-1|-|TRBJ2-3
TGCGCCAGCGCGGAAGGTAGCACAGATACGCAGTATTTT
CASAEGSTDTQYF
>-|TRBV5-4|once|TRBJ2-3
TGTGCCAGCAGCCCCGGACTTAACACAGATACGCAGTATTTT
CASSPGLNTDTQYF
>-|TRBV28|-|TRBJ2-3
TGTGCCAGCAGTTTAAGGCTAGGGGGAGATACGCAGTATTTT
CASSLRLGGDTQYF
>-|TRBV30|-|TRBJ2-3
TGTGCCTGGAGTCCGAAGACAACGTACACAGATACGCAGTATTTT
CAWSPKTTYTDTQYF
>-|TRBV18|-|TRBJ1-2
TGTGCCAGCTCACCTTCGACAGGAGGTGGCTACACCTTC
CASSPSTGGGYTF
>TRBD1|TRBV6-1|once|TRBJ1-1
TGTGCCAGCAGTCCGGGACAGAGGAACACTGAAGCTTTCTTT
CASSPGQRNTEAFF
>-|TRBV6-5|-|TRBJ2-3
TGTGCCAGCAGTTACGCGGCCGCTGATACGCAGTATTTT
CASSYAAADTQYF